Sequencing of this T cell receptor beta chain was carried out in a study of shared clonotypes between healthy human individuals. Study summary: The cohort had two women and three men, ages 18 to 49. CD4 naive and CD4 memory each took three plates per donor, while CD8 naive took two and CD8 memory one.

An assay was performed, and its level was deep. Clones were sequenced by immunoSEQ multiplex PCR, and TCRdb holds only the in-frame ones, with some missing. This table holds hundreds of thousands of clones, more than 70% found once. The CDR3 consists of 15 residues. V shed 3 bases, J shed 2 bases, and the junction held 2 bases outside the gene matches. CDR1 and CDR2 from the germline V gene are LNHDA and SQIVND (reference sequence). The chain couples TRBV19 to TRBJ2-1, with 9 bases lining up with TRBD1. The receptor's source is a woman in her 30s in good health. Sequencing was done on a sample of memory CD4+ T cells sorted from blood. Subset noted: CD45RA-negative fraction. The CDR3 spells CASSMRQGAYNEQFF. DNA of the CDR3: TGTGCCAGTAGTATGAGACAGGGGGCCTACAATGAGCAGTTCTTC.